The 13 T cell receptor beta chains given below trace back to one sample, sequenced in a study of cytomegalovirus exposure and HLA in healthy donors. 13 Jbeta primers and 60 Vbeta primers were used for the PCR. TCRdb keeps only in-frame clones here, not all; method: immunoSEQ multiplex PCR. This table holds about 89,000 clones, about 74% found once. The sequencing input was PBMCs. Source of these receptors: a male donor in good health and CMV-seronegative.

This clone was seen a few times. The V gene is TRBV5-4, the J gene TRBJ2-2; 15 bases agree with TRBD2. Germline V CDR1 and CDR2: SGHNT, YYREEE (reference sequence). The CDR3 length is 18 residues. The J segment lost 1 base and the V segment lost 2 bases, leaving 3 bases of the junction unmatched. The CDR3 region is CASSFGGLAGGNTGELFF. The CDR3 region has the DNA TGTGCCAGCAGCTTCGGGGGACTAGCGGGAGGGAACACCGGGGAGCTGTTTTTT.

The chain is built from TRBV9 and TRBJ2-1, with 11 bases aligning to TRBD2. The CDR3 loop spans 16 amino acids. CDR1 SGDLS and CDR2 YYNGEE come from the germline V gene. V lost 3 bases to trimming and J lost 5 bases; unmatched junction nucleotides: 7. The chain's CDR3 is CASSDQGLAGDNEQFF. The CDR3 nucleotides are TGTGCCAGCAGCGACCAAGGACTAGCGGGCGACAATGAGCAGTTCTTC.

This clone has only a few counts. The chain recombines TRBV5-6 with TRBJ2-5, with D possibly being TRBD2 (5 bases). Trimming took 1 base from V and 2 from J, leaving 15 bases between them. This CDR3 has 16 amino acids. Germline V gene sequence: CDR1 SGHDT, CDR2 YYEEEE. CDR3 bases: TGTGCCAGCAGCTTGAGTAGGTCCCGGGGACAAGAGACCCAGTACTTC. It yields the protein CASSLSRSRGQETQYF.

V and J are TRBV5-1 and TRBJ2-6, with TRBD1 identical over 7 bases. Germline CDR1 is SGHRS and CDR2 is YFSETQ. Unmatched junction bases numbered 6, after V lost 7 bases and J lost 2 bases. The CDR3 contains 15 residues. The DNA for the CDR3 is TGCGCCAGCGAAAGGGGGCAAGCTGGGGCCAACGTCCTGACTTTC. Amino acids: CASERGQAGANVLTF. The full variable domain, in which reference TRBV5-1 and TRBJ2-6 provide the parts outside the CDR3, is KAGVTQTPRYLIKTRGQQVTLSCSPISGHRSVSWYQQTPGQGLQFLFEYFSETQRNKGNFPGRFSGRQFSNSRSEMNVSTLELGDSALYLCASERGQAGANVLTFGAGSRLTVL.

The chain employs TRBV15 and TRBJ2-1; 7 nucleotides agree with TRBD1. The CDR3 covers 14 residues. CDR1 is LNHNV and CDR2 is YYDKDF in the germline V gene (reference sequence). The ends lost 4 bases at V and 4 bases at J; junction bases unmatched: 4. CDR3 amino acids: CATSNRGWYNEQFF. The CDR3 DNA sequence: TGTGCCACCAGCAACAGGGGATGGTACAATGAGCAGTTCTTC.

This clone has only a few counts. The rearrangement uses TRBV11-2 and TRBJ1-2; D uncertain. CDR1 and CDR2 (germline): SGHAT, FQNNGV. V was pared by 5 bases and J by 2 bases, with 12 bases between. The CDR3 is made up of 14 amino acids. The CDR3 spells CASSPRGVNYGYTF. CDR3 DNA: TGTGCCAGCAGCCCTCGCGGGGTCAACTATGGCTACACCTTC. Using reference TRBV11-2 and TRBJ1-2 for the parts outside the CDR3, the full variable domain is EAGVAQSPRYKIIEKRQSVAFWCNPISGHATLYWYQQILGQGPKLLIQFQNNGVVDDSQLPKDRFSAERLKGVDSTLKIQPAKLEDSAVYLCASSPRGVNYGYTFGSGTRLTVV.

The chain combines TRBV7-2 with TRBJ2-5; TRBD2 aligns across 16 bases. V was pared by 4 bases and J by 5 bases, with 4 bases of the junction left unmatched. Germline CDR1 is SGHTA and CDR2 is FQGNSA. CDR3 length: 16 amino acids. The DNA of the CDR3 is TGTGCCAGCAGCTCGGGACTAGCGGGAGGGCCGGAGACCCAGTACTTC. Translated: CASSSGLAGGPETQYF.

This chain uses TRBV4-3 with TRBJ1-1; the D gene is possibly TRBD1 (5 bases). The V and J ends lost 4 bases and 4 bases respectively, with 13 bases between them. CDR3 length: 14 amino acids. Per the germline V gene, CDR1 is LGHNA and CDR2 is YSLEER. The CDR3 DNA reads as TGCGCCAGCAGCCGCGGGGGGGGGTCCACTGAAGCTTTCTTT. This sequence encodes CASSRGGGSTEAFF.

The chain links TRBV5-1 to TRBJ1-1, with D perhaps matching TRBD1 (5 bases). CDR1 and CDR2 (germline): SGHRS, YFSETQ. V was shortened by 4 bases and J by 4 bases, with 17 bases between the two germline ends. The CDR3 sequence is 15 residues long. This CDR3 reads CASSTAGNTGTEAFF. The CDR3 DNA sequence: TGCGCCAGCAGCACCGCAGGGAATACGGGCACTGAAGCTTTCTTT.

This clone has just a few counts. The CDR3 sequence is CASSPGTSGASYNEQFF. CDR3 nucleotide sequence: TGTGCCAGCAGCCCCGGGACTAGCGGGGCCTCCTACAATGAGCAGTTCTTC. The chain uses TRBV5-4 and TRBJ2-1; 13 positions match TRBD2. The germline CDR1 and CDR2 sequences are SGHNT and YYREEE (reference sequence). This CDR3 has 17 residues. The V segment lost 4 bases and the J segment 0 bases; nucleotides outside the gene matches: 4.

CDR3 in amino acids: CASRTSGRTHEQFF. In nucleotides, the CDR3 is TGTGCCAGCAGGACTAGCGGGAGGACTCATGAGCAGTTCTTC. V is TRBV6-5 and J is TRBJ2-1, with 13 bases lining up with TRBD2. The CDR3 consists of 14 residues. The junction had 4 bases not matched to a gene; V was cut back by 6 bases and J by 8 bases. In germline, CDR1 is MNHEY, CDR2 SVGAGI.

The V call is TRBV5-1, the J call TRBJ2-1; D unresolved. The CDR3 consists of 14 residues. The ends were cut back, 1 base at V and 1 base at J, with 6 bases in the middle. CDR1 and CDR2 from the germline V gene are SGHRS and YFSETQ. The CDR3 DNA follows: TGCGCCAGCAGCTTGACTACTTCCTACAATGAGCAGTTCTTC. It encodes CASSLTTSYNEQFF. Full variable domain (rest looked up from reference TRBV5-1 and TRBJ2-1): KAGVTQTPRYLIKTRGQQVTLSCSPISGHRSVSWYQQTPGQGLQFLFEYFSETQRNKGNFPGRFSGRQFSNSRSEMNVSTLELGDSALYLCASSLTTSYNEQFFGPGTRLTVL.

The chain employs TRBV27 and TRBJ1-1; 8 bases line up with TRBD1. The CDR3 totals 15 residues. Germline assignment: CDR1 MNHEY and CDR2 SMNVEV (reference sequence). The trim removed 6 bases at V and 2 bases at J, leaving 8 bases unmatched. CDR3 sequence (DNA): TGTGCCAGCAGCATCCCAGGGGGCAGAAACACTGAAGCTTTCTTT. This sequence encodes CASSIPGGRNTEAFF.